This T cell receptor (beta chain) was captured by sequencing in a study of blood T cell repertoires in COVID-19 (TCRdb year 2020). Some background on the complete study: Samples covering the acute and convalescent phases of COVID-19 were provided by collaborators in the United States, Italy and Spain. The dataset comprised deeply sampled blood TCRbeta repertoires from subjects exposed to, actively infected with, or recovered from COVID-19. Where HLA class I and class II types were available, the types were taken from metadata supplied by the sample provider, not from assay-based typing. The repertoires were made available in a free public database intended to serve as a resource for research on the immune response to SARS-CoV-2. Nearly every sample came with metadata listing a de-identified subject ID, COVID-19 status, age in years and sex. The samples were drawn from two sources: the first 160 participants of the ongoing ImmuneRACE study, and fewer than 1,500 subjects contributed by 6 global collaborators. The material from the prospective study consisted of cDNA or gDNA derived from T cells, B-cell-depleted T cells, or PBMCs. The full study reports these points: Clinical and demographic metadata were provided uncurated, with the amount varying by source and participant.

Another Seattle source contributed samples from volunteer blood donors who had recovered from COVID-19. The collaborating institutions used their own protocols to collect whole blood in K2EDTA tubes. For TCRbeta analysis, collaborators shipped samples as frozen whole blood, isolated PBMCs, or DNA extracted from either of those sample types. With regard to this clone: Its recognized antigen is unknown. Base qualities are not provided; no much larger clone lies one nucleotide away.

Trimming takes 1 base off V and 3 bases off J; junction bases not matched to a gene: 6. Reading from cysteine to phenylalanine, the CDR3 counts 16 amino acids. Solely the CDR3 DNA is kept, with 48 bases framed from the first base. The germline V gene provides CDR1 MDHEN and CDR2 SYDVKM. The immunoSEQ Assay, a bias-controlled multiplex PCR, was used to amplify TCRbeta CDR3 regions from genomic DNA. The original methods were these. Within the assay, amplification of reference gene primers was used to estimate how many nucleated cells each sample contained. To quantify the absolute abundance of each unique TCRbeta CDR3 rearrangement, sequence reads were collapsed and filtered. For each sample, productive Simpson clonality was calculated as the square root of Simpson's diversity index across productive rearrangements. The clones in this table, taken by TCRdb from immuneACCESS, are in-frame only. Not every clone is retained; where verified, under half of the shortfall comes from an unresolved V gene, and the cause of the rest is unknown. For V, J and clone size, that table is used; D and trimming come from the DNA. This sample has hundreds of thousands of clones in its table, and approximately 83% of those were observed once. The top ten hold roughly 1.9% of the sample.

The chain employs TRBV28 and TRBJ1-5, and TRBD1 aligns with 7 junction nucleotides. The receptor was isolated from a woman aged 25 to 39 who had recovered from COVID-19. Sequencing was carried out using peripheral blood. The sequenced DNA: TGTGCCAGCAGTTTATTAGCGGGACAGCCCAATCAGCCCCAGCATTTT. The translation is CASSLLAGQPNQPQHF.